The table lists the clone carrying this T cell receptor (beta chain) with many counts. Its antigen is as yet unknown. These data originate in a study of CD8 T cells in ankylosing spondylitis. Findings and caveats of the study: A motif in TCR beta, a set of under ten highly homologous variants, appeared characteristic of ankylosing spondylitis blood.

In germline, CDR1 is MNHNS, CDR2 SASEGT. The CDR3 contains 18 residues. V was trimmed by 6 bases and J by 0 bases, leaving 21 bases between them. TCRdb re-derived calls from the 5' RACE reads in MiXCR, one entry per CDR3 protein. The sample records fewer than 550,000 distinct CDR3 sequences, about 5.2% being singletons. This chain links TRBV6-1 with TRBJ2-4, with a possible D match to TRBD1 (6 bases). The source is a male donor with ankylosing spondylitis. The sequenced sample consisted of blood, either unsorted or a sorted T cell fraction (not recorded which). In DNA form, the CDR3 reads TGTGCCAGCAGGCCCTCCGGGACAACCTTCCTAGCCAAAAACATTCAGTACTTC. It encodes CASRPSGTTFLAKNIQYF.